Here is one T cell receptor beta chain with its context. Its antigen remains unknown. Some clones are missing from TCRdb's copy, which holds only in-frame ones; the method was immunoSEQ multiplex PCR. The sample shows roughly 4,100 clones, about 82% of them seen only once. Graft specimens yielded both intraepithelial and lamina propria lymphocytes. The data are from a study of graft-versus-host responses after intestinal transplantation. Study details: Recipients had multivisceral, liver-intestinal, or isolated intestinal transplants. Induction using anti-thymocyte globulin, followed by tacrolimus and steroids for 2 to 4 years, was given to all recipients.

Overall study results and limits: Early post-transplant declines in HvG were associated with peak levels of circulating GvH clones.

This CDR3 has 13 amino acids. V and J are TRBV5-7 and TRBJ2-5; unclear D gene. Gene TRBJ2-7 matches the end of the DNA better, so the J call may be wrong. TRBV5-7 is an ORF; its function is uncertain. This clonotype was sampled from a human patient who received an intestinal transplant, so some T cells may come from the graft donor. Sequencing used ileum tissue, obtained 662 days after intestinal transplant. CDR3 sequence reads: CASSLLAYYEQYF. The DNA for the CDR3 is TGTGCCAGCAGCTTGTTGGCCTACTACGAGCAGTACTTC.